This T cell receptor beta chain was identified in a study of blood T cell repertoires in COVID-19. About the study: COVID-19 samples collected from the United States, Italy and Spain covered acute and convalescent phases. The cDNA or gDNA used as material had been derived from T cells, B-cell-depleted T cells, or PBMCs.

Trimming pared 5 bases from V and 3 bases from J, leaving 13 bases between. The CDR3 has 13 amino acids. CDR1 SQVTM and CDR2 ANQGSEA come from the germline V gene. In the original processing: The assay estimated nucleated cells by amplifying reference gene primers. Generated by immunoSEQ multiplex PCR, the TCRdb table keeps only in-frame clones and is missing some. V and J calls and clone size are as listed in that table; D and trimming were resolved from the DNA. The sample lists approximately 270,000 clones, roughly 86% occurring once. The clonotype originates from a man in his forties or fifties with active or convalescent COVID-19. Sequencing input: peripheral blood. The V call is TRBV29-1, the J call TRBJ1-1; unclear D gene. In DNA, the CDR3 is TGCAGCGTTATGAGCTTGTCCGACACTGAAGCTTTCTTT. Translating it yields CSVMSLSDTEAFF.